This T cell receptor (beta chain) was captured in a study of human T cells and chemical hapten exposure. Across the whole study: An approximately 2 cm by approximately 2 cm inner upper arm patch received 2% DPC for sensitization. In the approximately 23-week study, patients were dosed weekly with diphenylcyclopropenone on the scalp throughout. The study, taken as a whole, reports: Against controls, expanded TCRs gave rise to significantly more large CDR3 similarity clusters. PT1 expanded TCR counts and patch test score correlated positively.

Described time point: patch test 2, 6 weeks after DPC sensitization. Treatment indicated: therapeutic diphenylcyclopropenone sensitization with weekly scalp DPC. V was cut by 3 bases and J by 0 bases, with 11 bases left in between. The length of the CDR3 is 15 residues. This clonotype has more than one count but fewer than ten. Its target is not known. TCRdb re-called the RACE reads through MiXCR, storing one row per CDR3 protein. This sample yields around 69,000 distinct CDR3 sequences, of which 6.5% to 10% are seen a single time; 3% to 4.5% belongs to the top ten. The V call is TRBV12-3 or TRBV12-4, the J call TRBJ1-2, with D unclear. The receptor comes from a woman in her fifties or sixties with alopecia areata. Some clones in this sample may be carry-over from other donors' samples. Material: whole blood, obtained in connection with sensitization to the hapten diphenylcyclopropenone (DPC). The CDR3 is CASSLIQVANYGYTF. The CDR3 nucleotides are TGTGCCAGCAGTTTGATTCAGGTAGCTAACTATGGCTACACCTTC.